This note documents a single T cell receptor beta chain sequence. Which antigen it targets is not known. No much larger clonotype is one base removed from it; base qualities were not supplied. This entry belongs to a study of early stage breast cancer tumors (dated by TCRdb to about 2017). About the investigation overall: Of the approximately 15 invasive breast tumors, 12 to 13 were found to be estrogen receptor-positive, progesterone receptor-positive and HER2-negative. About 65% of the 12 ER+/PR+/HER2- tumors were invasive ductal carcinomas, while the other four were invasive lobular carcinomas. A total of around 3 million templates, representing some 1,000,000 unique clonotypes, were detected across all samples. The average read coverage per sample was roughly 10-fold. Broader findings and caveats from the paper: Greater similarity was observed between blood and normal breast repertoires than between blood and tumor repertoires, and tumor was distinguished from normal in about 90% of the 16 patients when each tissue was compared with blood. Chain pairing and functional markers such as CD4, CD8 and FOXP3 were missed by bulk genomic DNA sequencing of unsorted cells. Tumors showed roughly 2.3-fold higher T cell density and higher clonality than adjacent normal breast tissue. Enriched TCRB sequences shared across patients were mostly commonly generated sequences, unlikely to play an important role in the tumor microenvironment. Analysis by tumor subtype was prevented by the small cohort size.

The study profiled bulk TCR beta-chain repertoires in matched peripheral blood, tumor and adjacent normal breast tissue taken from approximately 15 patients with early-stage breast cancer. Before surgery, about 4.5-11 mL of whole blood was collected into EDTA tubes and then processed within 2 hours. Peripheral blood mononuclear cells were isolated by Ficoll-Paque centrifugation in SepMate-50 tubes. PBMCs were cryopreserved in aliquots of 2 to 4 million cells in approximately 90% FBS with around 10% DMSO and kept in liquid nitrogen. The Qiagen AllPrep DNA/RNA Mini kit was used for genomic DNA extraction. From cysteine to phenylalanine, the CDR3 is 14 amino acids long. Here the CDR3 DNA is all that survives: 42 bases in frame from base 1. Reading the germline V gene gives CDR1 SGHAT and CDR2 FQNNGV. The junction carries 11 bases between V and J, which are trimmed by 1 base and 10 bases respectively.

Each sample was amplified as two independent genomic DNA replicates: about 0.47 ug for blood and roughly 1.4 ug for tumor or normal breast. Following the manufacturer's instructions, the ImmunoSeq Intro kit was used to carry out TCRB sequencing on genomic DNA. Multiplex PCR was run for 31 cycles using proprietary primers and spike-in control sequences for absolute quantification. Single-end 150-bp reads were used to sequence an 87-bp fragment spanning the CDR3 and the flanking V and J genes. Each lane of an Illumina MiSeq running version 3.0 chemistry carried seven multiplexed samples, with two replicates apiece. The authors' analysis ran thus. Raw data were processed by the vendor's proprietary pipeline, with both replicates merged into one result per sample. Productive rearrangements sharing the V-gene family, CDR3 amino acid sequence and J-gene segment were defined as clonotypes. Clonality was computed as 1 minus the normalized Shannon entropy (Pielou evenness) of TCRB abundances. T cell density was estimated as total templates divided by the number of input cells, with the number of input cells inferred from the DNA input amount. Recon with default parameters was used to estimate total repertoire diversity and clonality. Clonotypes with over 0.1% abundance in tumor and at least 32-fold higher abundance in tumor than in normal breast were defined as tumor-enriched. TCRdb carries this immuneACCESS record with in-frame sequences only. Its versions omit some clonotypes, under half of them owing to an unresolved V gene in the studies checked, with the rest unexplained. That table supplies the V and J calls and clone size; D and trimming were determined from the DNA. Here the sample has some 30,000 clones; almost 85% occur a single time. The ten largest make up roughly 9.9% of the sample.

The rearranged chain carries TRBV11-2 and TRBJ1-6; the best D guess is TRBD1, with 6 bases matching. This sequence was found in a person aged 45 to 59 with breast cancer. Sequenced input: blood. CDR3 region: CASSLGIQGSPLHF. The DNA sequence reads TGTGCCAGCAGCTTAGGGATCCAGGGGTCACCCCTCCACTTT.